The present entry profiles one TCR beta chain with its context. Its target is not known. These data originate in a study of immune cell composition in non-small cell lung cancer. Regarding the study as a whole: TIL tumour reactivity correlated with maximal tumour-associated clone frequency in adenocarcinoma.

Profiled with immunoSEQ multiplex PCR; TCRdb holds only in-frame clones, not every one. Seen here are just over 7,500 clones, around 78% observed once, and the top ten hold 10% to 15%. The CDR3 contains 15 residues. Germline loops: CDR1 MNHEY, CDR2 SVGAGI. J lost 8 bases, V lost 0 bases, and 3 bases had no gene match. The chain combines TRBV6-5 with TRBJ1-6; 8 bases are a match to TRBD1. The receptor was derived from a human donor with non-small cell lung cancer. The sample consisted of lung tumor tissue. The CDR3 sequence: CASSYSGQGDSPLHF. The CDR3 nucleotides read TGTGCCAGCAGTTACTCCGGACAGGGAGATTCACCCCTCCACTTT.